This T cell receptor beta chain emerged from a study of shared clonotypes between healthy human individuals (dated by TCRdb to about 2020). With respect to the entire study: The cohort included a few men and a couple of women between 18 and 49 years of age. For each donor, three plates each were used for CD4 naive and CD4 memory, two plates were used for CD8 naive, and one plate was used for CD8 memory. Blood TCR repertoires of five healthy adults were deeply sequenced to estimate repertoire size and the extent of clonotype sharing between individuals. Libraries were prepared and TCR repertoires were sequenced by different laboratories using diverse techniques, in order to increase sequencing depth and limit assay-specific biases. Each donor's leukapheresis produced roughly between roughly 0.9 and 8.9 billion PBMCs.

Donors were healthy HIV-negative adults with no recently reported acute infections or vaccinations. Only Caucasian adults living in Nashville, Tennessee, USA were represented among the donors. CD4+ T cells were enriched by magnetic negative selection; naive cells were then positively selected on CD45RA, and the negative fraction formed the memory subset. After blood collection by leukapheresis, PBMCs were isolated using Ficoll-Histopaque density gradient centrifugation and then cryopreserved in the vapor phase of liquid nitrogen. Purity and quantity of every magnetically sorted T cell population were checked by analytical flow cytometry. From each sorted fraction, genomic DNA was isolated and quantified by UV absorbance on a Nanodrop 2000c. Using the deep immunoSEQ assay, TCR CDR3 regions were amplified from genomic DNA by multiplex PCR. Extracted genomic DNA from each cell subset was spread evenly across all wells of several immunoSEQ 96-well plates, with each plate serving as a replicate. For sorted subsets, about 200 ng genomic DNA, equal to some 28,000 T cell genomes, was loaded into each replicate PCR. Purified libraries were measured with a Qubit 3.0 fluorometer, size-checked on a Bioanalyzer 2100, and measured again with the KAPA Library Quantification kit. Each immunoSEQ 96-well plate was sequenced on its own single-read 150-cycle Illumina NextSeq 550 flow cell. In the source study's methods: Because only junctional sequences without quality scores were contained in the immunoSEQ output, filtering matching that applied to full-length reads could not be performed. Sequences were annotated with PyIR, a Python wrapper for IgBLAST v1.9, and V/J genes and CDR3 were assigned using IMGT germline references. Reads were filtered out if the reads had weak V/J assignments (E-value above 1e-6), no CDR3, stop codons, out-of-frame junctions, or ambiguous translated residues. V3J clonotypes were defined as sequences sharing the same inferred V gene, J gene, and CDR3 amino acid sequence. The percentage overlap between two repertoires was calculated by dividing the number of shared unique clonotypes by the size of the smaller repertoire. Richness of each repertoire was evaluated using RTK rarefaction, the Chao1 estimator, and Recon v2.1 estimates of unobserved clonotypes. Generation probabilities were computed with OLGA for all TCRbeta clonotypes obtained by the gDNA method from several donors. TCRdb re-hosts the immuneACCESS table, in-frame sequences only. Its copies lack some clones; in the studies checked, an unresolved V gene accounts for under half of them, and the cause for the rest is not known. V, J and clone size were drawn from that table, and D and trimming were deduced from the DNA. This sample is represented by millions of clones; approximately 95% of them were singletons. The top ten constitute 0.35% to 0.45% of the sample.

Taken from the germline V gene (reference sequence), the CDR1 and CDR2 loops are SGHNT and YYREEE. A distance of 11 bases separates the germline ends of V and J, which lose 5 bases and 2 bases respectively. The CDR3 runs 13 residues from the cysteine to the phenylalanine. The sequence is cut down to CDR3 DNA, 39 bases in frame from base 1. On this clone itself: No antigen is known for it. No much larger clone exists at a distance of one base, and base qualities are not known.

General conclusions and limits of the study: Pairwise subsampling indicated that sequencing depth was expected to affect the degree of clonotype sharing among donors. Naive subsets generally had larger estimated clonotype richness than memory subsets. Compared with non-shared clonotypes, the clonotypes found in all four sorted-subset donors had higher generation probabilities. Sampling was restricted to blood, and TCR repertoires in tissues likely differ from the TCR repertoires found in blood. Sharing across four donors was observed for about 5% of naive CD4, about 4% of naive CD8, about 2.3% of memory CD4, and roughly 0.43% of memory CD8 clonotypes. Because the study included only a small number of donors, the genetic and exposure-history diversity represented was limited. Rarefaction of sorted-subset datasets indicated incomplete sequencing despite the large sequencing depth.

The chain was built from TRBV5-4 and TRBJ2-7; a confident D gene designation cannot be given. The TCR was taken from a man between 18 and 29 years old in good health. Some clones in this sample may be carry-over from other donors' samples. The specimen sequenced was naive CD4+ T cells from PBMCs. This specimen's cell subset or site label, interpreted: CD45RA+ positively selected. Read as DNA, the sequence is TGTGCCAGCAGGTCAGCCTCAACCTACGAGCAGTACTTC. Translated, it reads CASRSASTYEQYF.